This T cell receptor (beta chain) was observed in a study of T cell repertoires in cytomegalovirus infection. This CDR3 is built from 13 residues. The V and J ends lost 7 bases and 1 base respectively, with 11 bases between them. Per the germline V gene, CDR1 is SGHKS and CDR2 is YYEKEE (reference sequence). From the reads, TCRdb called clonotypes with MiXCR, one entry per CDR3 protein. The table has over 200,000 distinct CDR3 sequences, roughly 13% seen once. The receptor was derived from a human donor in good health (CMV status not recorded). Some clones in this sample may be carry-over from other donors' samples. The chain has TRBV5-5 and TRBJ1-1; D uncertain. Sequenced material: PBMCs. This CDR3 is CASQTDWNTEAFF. CDR3 in DNA: TGTGCCAGCCAAACTGATTGGAACACTGAAGCTTTCTTT.